This T cell receptor (beta chain) was observed in a study of PD-1 blockade in classical Hodgkin lymphoma. About the research overall: Patients received nivolumab 3 mg/kg intravenously every 2 weeks. Study-level points and caveats: Diminished baseline TCR diversity has been reported in newly diagnosed patients relative to healthy donors. The drivers behind the repertoire differences, possibly disease activity or prior therapy, remain undefined. Patients newly diagnosed and complete responders had comparable baseline diversity.

To note about this clone: The antigen is not known.

Each and every patient relapsed after autologous stem cell transplantation, and patients got differing brentuximab vedotin exposure. V was clipped by 0 bases and J by 8 bases, with 10 bases between them. CDR1 SGHNT and CDR2 YENEEA come from the germline V gene. This CDR3 is built from 13 residues. The method was immunoSEQ multiplex PCR; TCRdb's version includes in-frame clones alone and lacks a portion of them. The repertoire holds under 70,000 clones, with 71% as singletons. The input for sequencing was peripheral blood mononuclear cells (PBMCs), taken before the second cycle of nivolumab. The clonotype originates from a human donor with classical Hodgkin lymphoma. This sequence joins TRBV11-3 and TRBJ1-1; D call uncertain. Written as DNA, the CDR3 is TGTGCCAGCAGCTTAGAAGCGTCCCTAGAAGCTTTCTTT. Protein product: CASSLEASLEAFF.